This T cell receptor (beta chain) derives from a study of cytomegalovirus exposure and HLA in healthy donors. The CDR3 spans 16 residues. The trim removed 1 base at V and 2 bases at J, leaving 5 bases unmatched. Germline V gene sequence: CDR1 MGHDK, CDR2 SYGVNS. Assay used: immunoSEQ multiplex PCR; TCRdb lists only in-frame clones, some missing. The sample records about 190,000 clones, around 86% being singletons. Comments on this clone: Antigen specificity is unknown.

Broader study findings: The study listed under 200 cytomegalovirus-associated TCR beta chains. For most TCR sequences rarity was the rule, although some public TCRs occurred in many donors.

The source is a woman aged 18-30 years in good health and CMV-seronegative. The rearrangement joins TRBV25-1 to TRBJ1-2; 9 bases are shared with TRBD1. The specimen was PBMCs. CDR3 coding DNA: TGTGCCAGCAGTGAATGGCAAGACAGGGGGAACTATGGCTACACCTTC. Residues: CASSEWQDRGNYGYTF.